The present entry profiles one T cell receptor beta chain with its context. V lost 6 bases and J lost 3; bases outside the gene matches: 3. The CDR3 spans 14 residues. The V gene's germline CDR1 is SGHAT and CDR2 FQNNGV. Only in-frame clones appear in the TCRdb table, and some are missing; sequencing was by immunoSEQ multiplex PCR. Here the sample spans 99,000 or so clones, about 75% being singletons. This sample was taken from a study of blood T cell repertoires in COVID-19. This chain uses TRBV11-2 with TRBJ1-2; 11 nucleotides agree with TRBD1. This receptor was identified in a woman in her seventies with acute or convalescent COVID-19. The sequenced sample consisted of peripheral blood. CDR3 coding DNA: TGTGCCAGCAGGGAGGACAGGGGGCACTATGGCTACACCTTC. Encoded protein: CASREDRGHYGYTF.